The 22 T cell receptor beta chains below were found in one sample sequenced in a study of blood T cells in healthy people across ages. A J-beta primer mix and a sample-barcoded 5' primer were used in a second PCR of about 6 to 12 cycles. TCRdb processed the 5' RACE reads anew with MiXCR; each CDR3 protein has one entry. The top ten hold 8.7% of the sample, which has hundreds of thousands of distinct CDR3 sequences, approximately 25% seen once. These sequences were also reported in another study, on T cells of mothers and their children.

Sequenced sample: blood. These receptors were collected from a boy aged 5 to 17 in good health.

This chain connects TRBV27 to TRBJ2-3, with 8 bases matching TRBD2. The CDR3 is 17 amino acids. Per the germline V gene, CDR1 is MNHEY and CDR2 is SMNVEV (reference sequence). J lost 0 bases, V lost 2 bases, and 7 bases had no gene match. This CDR3 is CASSLAGGTISTDTQYF. CDR3 DNA sequence: TGTGCCAGCAGTTTAGCGGGGGGCACAATAAGCACAGATACGCAGTATTTT.

The chain combines TRBV20-1 with TRBJ2-5, with TRBD1 identical over 11 bases. With V trimmed by 0 bases and J by 5 bases, 5 bases remained unmatched. The CDR3 covers 15 residues. CDR1 is DFQATT, CDR2 SNEGSKA, per germline (reference sequence). Here the CDR3 DNA reads TGCAGTGCTAGAGACCAGGACAGGGGGCAGGAGACCCAGTACTTC. Its protein product is CSARDQDRGQETQYF.

This clonotype turned up a few times. The chain employs TRBV20-1 and TRBJ2-1; D might be TRBD1 (5 bases). The assigned J gene may be wrong: the sequence end matches TRBJ2-5 better. This CDR3 has 14 amino acids. CDR1 is DFQATT, CDR2 SNEGSKA, per germline (reference sequence). The CDR3 sequence is CSARTGQVKETQYF. CDR3 nucleotide sequence: TGCAGTGCTAGAACCGGACAAGTAAAAGAGACCCAGTACTTC.

The chain links TRBV6-2 or TRBV6-3 to TRBJ2-2, with 11 positions matching TRBD2. The CDR3 length is 17 residues. Trimming cost V 2 bases and J 2 bases; bases outside gene matches: 4. Germline values: CDR1 MNHEY, CDR2 SVGEGT. CDR3: CASSYPTSGVNTGELFF. CDR3 sequence (DNA): TGTGCCAGCAGTTACCCGACTAGCGGGGTAAACACCGGGGAGCTGTTTTTT.

There are a few counts of this clonotype. A much larger clone differs by one base, so this may be a read error. The chain recombines TRBV20-1 with TRBJ2-7; 8 bases are a match to TRBD1. The V and J ends lost 1 base and 3 bases, in that order; junction bases with no gene match: 2. Germline lookup yields CDR1 DFQATT and CDR2 SNEGSKA (reference sequence). The CDR3 has 13 amino acids. The CDR3 is CSARGDRNYEQYF. The CDR3 region has the DNA TGCAGTGCTAGAGGGGACAGGAACTACGAGCAGTACTTC.

The sample holds a few counts of this clonotype. The CDR3 DNA is TGTGCCAGCGCCCTGACTAGGTTCAATGAGCAGTTCTTC. Amino acid sequence: CASALTRFNEQFF. The chain links TRBV6-2 or TRBV6-3 to TRBJ2-1, with D tentatively TRBD2 (6 bases). The CDR3 has 13 amino acids. V was shortened by 8 bases and J by 6 bases, with 14 bases between the two germline ends. CDR1 and CDR2 from the germline V gene are MNHEY and SVGEGT.

This clonotype occurred a few times. V and J are TRBV7-9 and TRBJ2-5; no clear D gene. Judging by the DNA end, TRBJ2-7 fits better; the J call may be wrong. Germline V gives CDR1 SEHNR, CDR2 FQNEAQ (reference sequence). The CDR3 spans 15 residues. Written as DNA, the CDR3 is TGTGCCAGCAGCTTATTCTGGCCGTTACCCTACGAGCAGTACTTC. Translated, it gives CASSLFWPLPYEQYF.

Only a few counts were recorded for this clonotype. The rearrangement joins TRBV7-9 to TRBJ2-5; D gene uncertain. Between the trimmed V and J ends, which lost 6 bases and 0 bases, there was a span of 8 bases. The germline gives CDR1 SEHNR, CDR2 FQNEAQ (reference sequence). The CDR3 contains 13 residues. The chain's CDR3 is CASSWGYQETQYF. In DNA, the CDR3 is TGTGCCAGCAGTTGGGGATACCAAGAGACCCAGTACTTC.

This clonotype has just a few counts. The chain recombines TRBV13 with TRBJ2-7, with TRBD2 matching 9 bases. The length of the CDR3 is 19 residues. The germline gives CDR1 PRHDT, CDR2 FYEKMQ (reference sequence). The V gene end was trimmed by 0 bases and the J gene end by 0 bases; junction bases not matched to a gene: 12. The CDR3 bases are TGTGCCAGCAGCTTAGGACCCCCTAATAGCGGGAGCCCCTCCTACGAGCAGTACTTC. Translation: CASSLGPPNSGSPSYEQYF.

The rearrangement links TRBV6-1 to TRBJ1-5, with TRBD1 as a possible D gene (5 bases). The V gene's germline CDR1 is MNHNS and CDR2 SASEGT. V was pared by 6 bases and J by 3 bases, with 24 bases between. There are 18 residues in the CDR3. The CDR3 nucleotides are TGTGCCAGCAGCCCCAAGAGGGGCCCGGCGGCCAACAATCAGCCCCAGCATTTT. Translation gives CASSPKRGPAANNQPQHF.

The chain is built from TRBV20-1 and TRBJ2-3; no clear D. The CDR3 contains 15 residues. The V and J ends lost 3 bases and 4 bases respectively, with 17 bases between them. Germline V gene lookup returns CDR1 DFQATT and CDR2 SNEGSKA (reference sequence). The CDR3 bases are TGCAGTGCTAGGCCCGTGAAGGGTCGTTCAGATACGCAGTATTTT. Amino acids: CSARPVKGRSDTQYF.

The V gene is TRBV6-5, the J gene TRBJ1-1, with D perhaps TRBD1 (5 bases). Germline CDR1 reads MNHEY; CDR2 reads SVGAGI. This CDR3 contains 14 residues. Trimming removed 5 bases from V and 1 base from J, with 11 bases in between. CDR3 loop: CASSRQRGNTEAFF. CDR3 coding DNA: TGTGCCAGCAGTCGACAGCGGGGGAACACTGAAGCTTTCTTT.

The rearrangement links TRBV24-1 to TRBJ1-1; no reliable D call. The CDR3 loop spans 15 amino acids. V was pared by 7 bases and J by 0 bases, with 14 bases between. Germline V lookup: CDR1 KGHDR, CDR2 SFDVKD. The DNA for the CDR3 is TGTGCCACCAGCCTTATCGGGCAACTGAACACTGAAGCTTTCTTT. Its protein product is CATSLIGQLNTEAFF.

The chain employs TRBV28 and TRBJ2-1, with D possibly being TRBD1 (5 bases). CDR3 length: 16 amino acids. V lost 7 bases and J 5 bases, leaving 21 bases between the germline ends. CDR1 is MDHEN, CDR2 SYDVKM, per germline. CDR3 protein: CASMGRVTQWDNEQFF. CDR3 sequence (DNA): TGTGCCAGCATGGGCAGGGTCACCCAGTGGGACAATGAGCAGTTCTTC.

This clonotype was counted between two and nine times. The chain carries TRBV7-6 and TRBJ2-5; D is possibly TRBD1 (6 bases). The last part of the DNA fits TRBJ2-7 better; the J call may be wrong. CDR3 length: 14 residues. CDR1 and CDR2 (germline): SGHVS, FNYEAQ. The CDR3 loop reads CASSLAGTNYEQYF. The CDR3 bases are TGTGCCAGCAGCTTAGCTGGGACAAACTACGAGCAGTACTTC.

This chain joins TRBV7-9 and TRBJ1-4; the D gene is possibly TRBD1 (6 bases). The CDR3 loop spans 15 amino acids. The germline CDR1 and CDR2 sequences are SEHNR and FQNEAQ (reference sequence). V lost 8 bases, J lost 2 bases, and 15 bases lay in between. CDR3 coding DNA: TGTGCCAGCGGACGAGGGGGGGCGACTAATGAAAAACTGTTTTTT. Amino acid sequence: CASGRGGATNEKLFF.

On this clonotype itself: The germline gene is not matched at one end of the junction; a read error may be the cause. DNA for the CDR3: TGTGTCAGCAGTGAAAGTGGAAACACCATATATTTT. As protein: CVSSESGNTIYF. The rearrangement uses TRBV2 and TRBJ1-3; no reliable D call. CDR3 length equals 12 residues. Germline loops: CDR1 SNHLY, CDR2 FYNNEI.

The sample holds many counts of this clonotype. J is TRBJ2-2 and V is TRBV9; 14 bases fit TRBD2. The CDR3 sequence is 18 residues long. Germline V gene sequence: CDR1 SGDLS, CDR2 YYNGEE. V gave up 2 bases and J gave up 4 bases; unmatched junction bases: 7. CDR3 region: CASSVAGLAGGFTGELFF. The CDR3, as DNA: TGTGCCAGCAGCGTCGCCGGACTAGCGGGAGGCTTCACCGGGGAGCTGTTTTTT.

This clonotype was recorded once. The chain couples TRBV14 to TRBJ1-2; 7 bases fit TRBD1. This CDR3 has 16 amino acids. CDR1 SGHDN and CDR2 FVKESK come from the germline V gene. Germline trimming cut 0 bases from V and 4 bases from J; bases unmatched to any gene: 8. The CDR3 reads CASSQEAGGPFYGYTF. The CDR3 DNA follows: TGTGCCAGCAGCCAAGAGGCAGGGGGACCCTTCTATGGCTACACCTTC. The full variable domain, with the rest looked up from reference TRBV14 and TRBJ1-2, is EAGVTQFPSHSVIEKGQTVTLRCDPISGHDNLYWYRRVMGKEIKFLLHFVKESKQDESGMPNNRFLAERTGGTYSTLKVQPAELEDSGVYFCASSQEAGGPFYGYTFGSGTRLTVV.

V usage is TRBV28 and J usage is TRBJ2-5; TRBD1 might be the D (5 bases). The J call may be mistaken, given a closer DNA end match to TRBJ2-7. This CDR3 contains 14 residues. Per germline, CDR1 MDHEN and CDR2 SYDVKM. In nucleotides, the CDR3 is TGTGCCAGCAGTTTCTCAGGGAACTACTACGAGCAGTACTTC. Its translation: CASSFSGNYYEQYF.

The chain uses TRBV6-1 and TRBJ2-1; D is perhaps TRBD2 (6 bases). CDR3 size: 17 residues. Looked up from germline, CDR1 is MNHNS and CDR2 is SASEGT. V lost 6 bases and J 0 bases, leaving 18 bases between the germline ends. As DNA, the CDR3 is TGTGCCAGCAGCCCTACTGAGGGACTCCTCTCCTACAATGAGCAGTTCTTC. Amino acids: CASSPTEGLLSYNEQFF.

The rearrangement links TRBV12-3 or TRBV12-4 to TRBJ2-3, with a tentative D call TRBD2 (6 bases). The CDR3 covers 15 residues. The V gene lost 1 base and the J gene lost 5 bases, with 13 bases spanning the gap. The chain's CDR3 is CASSLGGLGVDTQYF. In nucleotides, the CDR3 is TGTGCCAGCAGTTTAGGGGGACTGGGAGTAGATACGCAGTATTTT.